Below, one TCR beta chain is given with its context. The antigen remains undetermined. Repertoires were generated with immunoSEQ multiplex PCR, while TCRdb's copy carries only in-frame clones and drops some. The repertoire holds approximately 70,000 clones, with 82% as singletons. This sample is part of a study of OX40 agonist ivuxolimab in advanced cancers. This CDR3 is 13 amino acids long. Looked up from germline, CDR1 is SGHTA and CDR2 is FQGTGA. V dropped 4 bases and J dropped 6 bases, with 13 bases sitting between them. Findings and limits, study-wide: Part of the nonresponder group also had normalized T-cell clonal expansion that was low.

The chain couples TRBV7-3 to TRBJ2-7, with D possibly matching TRBD2 (5 bases). This TCR was sampled from an adult with an advanced solid tumor such as melanoma, head and neck, liver or kidney cancer. The specimen was CD4+ or CD8+ T cells sorted from blood, collected in a trial of the OX40 agonist ivuxolimab. The CDR3: CASSSKLEGEQYF. CDR3 DNA sequence: TGTGCCAGCAGCTCAAAACTAGAAGGCGAGCAGTACTTC.